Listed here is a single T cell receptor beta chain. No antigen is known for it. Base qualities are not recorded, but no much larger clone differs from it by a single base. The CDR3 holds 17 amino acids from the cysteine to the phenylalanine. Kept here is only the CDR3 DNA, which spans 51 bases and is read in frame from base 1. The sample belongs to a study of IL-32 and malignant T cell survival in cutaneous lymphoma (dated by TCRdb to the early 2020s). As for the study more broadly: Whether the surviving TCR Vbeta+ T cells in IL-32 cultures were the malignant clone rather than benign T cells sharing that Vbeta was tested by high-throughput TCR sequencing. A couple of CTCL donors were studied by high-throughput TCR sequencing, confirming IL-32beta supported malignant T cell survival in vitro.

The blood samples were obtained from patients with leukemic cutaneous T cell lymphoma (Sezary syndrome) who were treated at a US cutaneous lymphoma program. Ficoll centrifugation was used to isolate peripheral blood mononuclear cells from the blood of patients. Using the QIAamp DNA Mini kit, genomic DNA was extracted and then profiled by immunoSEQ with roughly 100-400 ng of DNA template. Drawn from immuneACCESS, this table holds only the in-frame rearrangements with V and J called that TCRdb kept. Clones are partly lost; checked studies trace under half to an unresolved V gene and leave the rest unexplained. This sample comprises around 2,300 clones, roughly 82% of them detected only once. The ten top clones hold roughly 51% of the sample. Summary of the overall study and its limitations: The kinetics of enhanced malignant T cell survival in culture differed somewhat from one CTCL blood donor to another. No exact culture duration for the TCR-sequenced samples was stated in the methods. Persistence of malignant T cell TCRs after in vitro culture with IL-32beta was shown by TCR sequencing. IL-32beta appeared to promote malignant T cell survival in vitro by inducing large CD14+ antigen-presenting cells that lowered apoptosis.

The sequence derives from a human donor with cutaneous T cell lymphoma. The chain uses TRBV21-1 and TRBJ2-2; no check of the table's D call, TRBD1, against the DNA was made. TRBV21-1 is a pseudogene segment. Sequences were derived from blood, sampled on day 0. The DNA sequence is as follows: TGTGCCAGCAGCAAAAGAGAGGGTCAGGGGAGCACCGGGGAGCTGTTTTTT. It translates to CASSKREGQGSTGELFF.